This section outlines one TCR beta chain sequence together with its context. Its target is unknown. Germline V gene sequence: CDR1 LGHDT, CDR2 YNNKEL (reference sequence). Trimming cost V 3 bases and J 3 bases; bases outside gene matches: 9. The CDR3 loop spans 17 amino acids. This entry belongs to a study of T-cell reconstitution after alpha-beta-depleted transplantation in children. Overall study results and limits: At the one-year point after transplant, T-cell counts and TCRbeta diversity were found to come mostly from T cells that had been newly produced.

The authors prepared the TCRbeta library with unique molecular identifiers. TCRdb ran MiXCR on the PCR reads and lists one entry per CDR3 protein. The top ten hold 28% of the sample, which has just over 950,000 distinct CDR3 sequences, about 30% seen once. The origin of this receptor is a boy younger than two who had a stem cell transplant for SCID, so the T cells may come from the graft donor. J is TRBJ1-4 and V is TRBV3-1; 8 bases match TRBD1. The specimen comprised PBMCs, mostly from graft donor cells, sampled 360 days after TCRalphabeta/CD19-depleted stem cell transplant. The CDR3 nucleotides read TGTGCCAGCAGCCAGATGACAGGGGAATCTTCTAATGAAAAACTGTTTTTT. This encodes CASSQMTGESSNEKLFF.